Each of the 3 T cell receptor beta chains below was sequenced from the same sample in a study of T cells after posttransplantation cyclophosphamide. Treatment was busulfan-fludarabine conditioning, a marrow graft, and cyclophosphamide on days +3 and +4. Libraries were prepared by immunoSEQ multiplex PCR; TCRdb keeps only in-frame clonotypes and omits some of them. In total the sample includes some 23,000 clones, none of them seen once. The sample here was PBMCs, taken after allogeneic stem cell transplant with posttransplant cyclophosphamide. These receptors all stem from a young adult male patient who received an allogeneic stem cell transplant from a related donor, was CMV-positive, and had no GVHD. Some T cells here may be from the graft donor.

This clone came up many times. CDR3 nucleotide sequence: TGTGCCAGTAGTCCCTTTGGGAGCTCCTACGAGCAGTACTTC. Its translation: CASSPFGSSYEQYF. V gene TRBV19 combines with J gene TRBJ2-7; a weak D match, TRBD2 (5 bases). V was clipped by 5 bases and J by 0 bases, with 11 bases between them. The length of the CDR3 is 14 residues. Germline V gene data show CDR1 as LNHDA and CDR2 as SQIVND (reference sequence).

This clone showed up many times. The V gene is TRBV28, the J gene TRBJ1-1, with D unclear. The CDR3 runs to 13 residues. V shed 5 bases and J shed 1 base, with 8 bases lying between them. In germline, CDR1 is MDHEN, CDR2 SYDVKM. CDR3 in DNA: TGTGCCAGCAGTCCCACGAGGAACACTGAAGCTTTCTTT. Protein: CASSPTRNTEAFF.

This clone was observed many times. The chain carries TRBV2 and TRBJ2-1; D is perhaps TRBD2 (6 bases). Germline loops: CDR1 SNHLY, CDR2 FYNNEI. V was shortened by 3 bases and J by 9 bases, with 15 bases between the two germline ends. CDR3 length: 14 amino acids. CDR3 DNA sequence: TGTGCCAGCAGTGAGGGAGGCAAGTTCGGTGAGCAGTTCTTC. Translating it yields CASSEGGKFGEQFF.